The next 32 T cell receptor beta chains were all read from a single sample in a study of Tregs in tolerant kidney transplant recipients. The protocol was immunoSEQ multiplex PCR, while the TCRdb copy is restricted to in-frame clones and leaves out a portion. The sample has about 240,000 clones; roughly 84% are singletons. Sequences were obtained from CD4+ T cells from blood. The receptors derive from a human donor in good health.

The V gene is TRBV28, the J gene TRBJ2-1, with TRBD1 matching over 9 bases. The CDR3 loop spans 14 amino acids. With V trimmed by 4 bases and J by 11 bases, 9 bases remained unmatched. Germline V gene lookup returns CDR1 MDHEN and CDR2 SYDVKM. The CDR3 here is CASSSLPGTGKQFF. The CDR3 DNA reads as TGTGCCAGCAGTTCCTTGCCCGGGACAGGGAAGCAGTTCTTC.

J is TRBJ1-5 and V is TRBV2, with TRBD1 as a possible D gene (6 bases). The CDR3 spans 13 residues. V was trimmed by 7 bases and J by 6 bases, leaving 13 bases between them. The germline gives CDR1 SNHLY, CDR2 FYNNEI. This CDR3 is CASNPTGFQPQHF. The DNA for the CDR3 is TGTGCCAGCAACCCCACAGGGTTTCAGCCCCAGCATTTT.

This clone was detected only a few times. This sequence joins TRBV27 and TRBJ2-7; D possibly corresponds to TRBD1 (5 bases). Germline CDR1 and CDR2: MNHEY and SMNVEV (reference sequence). The CDR3 is 12 residues long. Between the trimmed V and J ends, which lost 2 bases and 12 bases, there was a span of 14 bases. The CDR3, as DNA: TGTGCCAGCAGTTTACGCCAGGGCCTCTTGTACTTC. It translates to CASSLRQGLLYF.

V gene TRBV29-1 combines with J gene TRBJ2-7; D gene ambiguous. CDR3 length: 11 residues. Deletions cut 3 bases from V and 3 bases from J, with 6 bases between. Germline V lookup: CDR1 SQVTM, CDR2 ANQGSEA. CDR3 DNA: TGCAGCGTTGAGCGGAGCTACGAGCAGTACTTC. Translating it yields CSVERSYEQYF.

The V gene is TRBV10-1, the J gene TRBJ2-1, with a possible D match to TRBD1 (6 bases). The CDR3 is made up of 16 amino acids. V shed 0 bases and J shed 5 bases, with 14 bases lying between them. Looked up from germline, CDR1 is WNHNN and CDR2 is SYGVQD (reference sequence). The CDR3 DNA reads as TGCGCCAGCAGTGAGTCCTCAGGGGCCGGTGACAATGAGCAGTTCTTC. Translation gives CASSESSGAGDNEQFF.

The gene calls are TRBV4-2 and TRBJ2-7, with D perhaps matching TRBD1 or TRBD2 (5 bases each). CDR3 length equals 14 residues. Trimming removed 6 bases at V and 2 bases at J, with 14 bases between. Germline V CDR1 and CDR2: LGHNA, YNFKEQ. The CDR3 nucleotides are TGTGCCAGCAGTCCGGGACGCTCCACCTACGAGCAGTACTTC. Translating it yields CASSPGRSTYEQYF.

The chain links TRBV5-1 to TRBJ1-1, with TRBD1 matching over 7 bases. This CDR3 has 15 residues. After removal of 3 bases from V and 0 bases from J, the junction contained 5 bases not matched to a gene. CDR1 is SGHRS, CDR2 YFSETQ, per germline. CDR3: CASSSQGVMNTEAFF. For the CDR3, the DNA is TGCGCCAGCAGCTCCCAGGGGGTAATGAACACTGAAGCTTTCTTT.

This clone was seen just once. This chain joins TRBV11-2 and TRBJ2-7, with 9 bases fitting TRBD2. V lost 2 bases to trimming and J lost 2 bases; unmatched junction nucleotides: 4. CDR3 length: 15 residues. Per germline, CDR1 SGHAT and CDR2 FQNNGV. DNA of the CDR3: TGTGCCAGCAGCTTACAACTAGCGGGTCCCTACGAGCAGTACTTC. This gives the protein CASSLQLAGPYEQYF.

The V and J genes are TRBV19 and TRBJ1-6; a weak D match, TRBD1 (5 bases). The CDR3 length is 16 residues. Deletions cut 3 bases from V and 5 bases from J, with 14 bases between. CDR1 is LNHDA and CDR2 is SQIVND in the germline V gene (reference sequence). This chain's CDR3 is CASSIQGKGNNSPLHF. CDR3 coding DNA: TGTGCCAGTAGTATCCAGGGAAAGGGGAATAATTCACCCCTCCACTTT.

The V gene is TRBV7-2, the J gene TRBJ2-3; 9 bases map to TRBD1. This CDR3 has 14 amino acids. Germline V lookup: CDR1 SGHTA, CDR2 FQGNSA. V lost 3 bases, J lost 4 bases, and 2 bases stayed unmatched. CDR3 protein: CASSFRDRADTQYF. The CDR3 DNA is TGTGCCAGCAGCTTCAGGGACAGGGCAGATACGCAGTATTTT.

The chain employs TRBV2 and TRBJ2-7; D is unresolved. V lost 7 bases and J lost 2, with 12 bases in between. The CDR3 consists of 13 residues. Germline CDR1 is SNHLY and CDR2 is FYNNEI. The chain's CDR3 is CASNPGGAYEQYF. The CDR3 bases are TGTGCCAGCAACCCCGGCGGAGCCTACGAGCAGTACTTC.

The V call is TRBV11-3, the J call TRBJ1-1, with D possibly being TRBD1 (5 bases). V was trimmed by 5 bases and J by 7 bases, leaving 11 bases between them. The CDR3 runs 12 residues. The germline CDR1 and CDR2 sequences are SGHNT and YENEEA. In DNA form, the CDR3 reads TGTGCCAGCAGCCTTGGGGGGGGTGAAGCTTTCTTT. Its protein product is CASSLGGGEAFF.

V is TRBV9 and J is TRBJ1-1; weak D call: TRBD1 (6 bases). Looked up from germline, CDR1 is SGDLS and CDR2 is YYNGEE. V was shortened by 2 bases and J by 1 base, with 12 bases between the two germline ends. The CDR3 extends over 15 amino acids. The CDR3 loop is CASSVAGVSNTEAFF. Written as DNA, the CDR3 is TGTGCCAGCAGCGTCGCAGGGGTGTCGAACACTGAAGCTTTCTTT.

Turning to this clone: Since the CDR3 does not end with the conserved phenylalanine or tryptophan, this likely comes from a read error. V is TRBV2 and J is TRBJ1-2, with D hard to call. CDR1 and CDR2 (germline): SNHLY, FYNNEI. The CDR3 consists of 13 residues. V was shortened by 5 bases and J by 1 base, with 8 bases between the two germline ends. This chain's CDR3 is CASSRTDNYGYTL. As DNA, the CDR3 is TGTGCCAGCAGTCGGACGGATAACTATGGCTACACCCTC.

The V and J genes are TRBV5-1 and TRBJ2-3, with 13 bases that match TRBD2. The J segment lost 3 bases and the V segment lost 7 bases, leaving 14 bases of the junction unmatched. The CDR3 contains 18 residues. Germline CDR1 SGHRS, CDR2 YFSETQ. Here the CDR3 reads CASGLGLAGNSGTDTQYF. The CDR3 DNA follows: TGCGCCAGCGGGCTGGGACTAGCGGGGAATTCGGGAACAGATACGCAGTATTTT. The full variable domain, completed using reference TRBV5-1 and TRBJ2-3, is KAGVTQTPRYLIKTRGQQVTLSCSPISGHRSVSWYQQTPGQGLQFLFEYFSETQRNKGNFPGRFSGRQFSNSRSEMNVSTLELGDSALYLCASGLGLAGNSGTDTQYFGPGTRLTVL.

V is TRBV19 and J is TRBJ2-7; TRBD2 aligns across 14 bases. This CDR3 contains 15 residues. Trimming cost V 4 bases and J 6 bases; bases outside gene matches: 5. Germline V gene data show CDR1 as LNHDA and CDR2 as SQIVND (reference sequence). The chain's CDR3 is CASSKGLAGAFEQYF. Here the CDR3 DNA reads TGTGCCAGTAGTAAGGGACTAGCGGGAGCGTTCGAGCAGTACTTC.

The V call is TRBV6-6, the J call TRBJ1-2; D is perhaps TRBD1 (6 bases). The germline CDR1 and CDR2 sequences are MNHNY and SVGAGI (reference sequence). The CDR3 is made up of 14 amino acids. V was clipped by 6 bases and J by 2 bases, with 13 bases between them. The DNA for the CDR3 is TGTGCCAGCAGCCCCGGGACACGGAACTATGGCTACACCTTC. It is translated as CASSPGTRNYGYTF.

The gene calls are TRBV6-6 and TRBJ2-3; D may be TRBD1 or TRBD2 (5 bases each). V lost 2 bases and J lost 0, with 12 bases in between. The germline V gene encodes CDR1 MNHNY and CDR2 SVGAGI (reference sequence). The CDR3 spans 16 residues. The CDR3 nucleotides are TGTGCCAGCAGTTACGGGGCACTAGTGAGCACAGATACGCAGTATTTT. It codes for CASSYGALVSTDTQYF.

This chain uses TRBV5-6 with TRBJ2-3; D gene uncertain. V lost 6 bases and J lost 9, with 17 bases in between. This CDR3 contains 13 residues. CDR1 is SGHDT and CDR2 is YYEEEE in the germline V gene. In nucleotides, the CDR3 is TGTGCCAGCACCTACCGCGGATCCGCGACGCAGTATTTT. The encoded protein is CASTYRGSATQYF.

This clone is a singleton in its sample. The genes are TRBV5-1 and TRBJ2-1; D not resolved. The CDR3 spans 13 residues. Trimming stripped 1 base from V and 8 bases from J, with 10 bases between. Germline V gene sequence: CDR1 SGHRS, CDR2 YFSETQ. The CDR3 spells CASSLFAGYEQFF. In DNA, the CDR3 is TGCGCCAGCAGCTTGTTTGCAGGATATGAGCAGTTCTTC.

The chain has TRBV4-2 and TRBJ2-7; D ambiguous. Between the trimmed V and J ends, which lost 0 bases and 13 bases, there was a span of 16 bases. This CDR3 spans 13 amino acids. Germline-derived CDR1 and CDR2 are LGHNA and YNFKEQ. The CDR3 reads CASSQEERSVAYF. The CDR3 region has the DNA TGTGCCAGCAGCCAAGAGGAAAGATCGGTAGCTTACTTC.

The table lists this clone with a few counts. The rearrangement uses TRBV5-1 and TRBJ2-3; 7 bases are a match to TRBD2. The germline V gene encodes CDR1 SGHRS and CDR2 YFSETQ. The CDR3 totals 15 residues. The junction had 5 bases not matched to a gene; V was cut back by 4 bases and J by 0 bases. In DNA, the CDR3 is TGCGCCAGCAGCCCGGCAGCGGGGAGCACAGATACGCAGTATTTT. It encodes CASSPAAGSTDTQYF.

The chain uses TRBV10-2 and TRBJ1-2; possibly TRBD1 for D (6 bases). The CDR3 covers 12 residues. The germline CDR1 and CDR2 sequences are WSHSY and SAAADI. V was clipped by 11 bases and J by 6 bases, with 16 bases between them. CDR3 sequence: CAAWGAGNGYTF. The CDR3 DNA reads as TGCGCCGCGTGGGGGGCTGGAAATGGCTACACCTTC.

This rearrangement joins TRBV2 to TRBJ2-3; 9 positions agree with TRBD2. The germline V gene encodes CDR1 SNHLY and CDR2 FYNNEI. The CDR3 covers 16 residues. The J segment lost 4 bases and the V segment lost 2 bases, leaving 7 bases of the junction unmatched. Written as DNA, the CDR3 is TGTGCCAGCAGTGAATTCCTAGCGGGAAATGCAGATACGCAGTATTTT. The encoded protein is CASSEFLAGNADTQYF. The full variable domain, its missing parts supplied by reference TRBV2 and TRBJ2-3, is EPEVTQTPSHQVTQMGQEVILRCVPISNHLYFYWYRQILGQKVEFLVSFYNNEISEKSEIFDDQFSVERPDGSNFTLKIRSTKLEDSAMYFCASSEFLAGNADTQYFGPGTRLTVL.

This chain uses TRBV6-5 with TRBJ2-2; perhaps TRBD1 as D (5 bases). Germline-derived CDR1 and CDR2 are MNHEY and SVGAGI. This CDR3 has 15 residues. V was pared by 4 bases and J by 0 bases, with 9 bases between. The CDR3 nucleotides are TGTGCCAGCAGTTTGGCCAGGGCGAACACCGGGGAGCTGTTTTTT. This gives the protein CASSLARANTGELFF.

This chain joins TRBV19 and TRBJ2-7; unclear D gene. The CDR3 has 15 amino acids. Germline values: CDR1 LNHDA, CDR2 SQIVND (reference sequence). With 0 bases removed from V and 6 bases from J, the gap between germline ends came to 15 bases. The CDR3 spells CASSIDLSAYSEQYF. In nucleotides, the CDR3 is TGTGCCAGTAGTATAGATCTGAGCGCTTACTCCGAGCAGTACTTC.

This sequence joins TRBV18 and TRBJ2-6; D is perhaps TRBD2 (5 bases). CDR3 length: 15 amino acids. The V end was cut by 6 bases, the J end by 4 bases, with 13 bases between. Germline V gene sequence: CDR1 KGHSH, CDR2 LQKENI. In DNA, the CDR3 is TGTGCCAGCTCCCTCAGGTCGGGAGGGGCCAACGTCCTGACTTTC. As protein: CASSLRSGGANVLTF.

This chain joins TRBV7-9 and TRBJ2-2; D is possibly TRBD1 or TRBD2 (6 bases each). The V end lost 3 bases, the J end lost 0 bases, and 8 bases lay between the germline ends. Germline V gene data show CDR1 as SEHNR and CDR2 as FQNEAQ (reference sequence). The CDR3 sequence is 15 residues long. Written as DNA, the CDR3 is TGTGCCAGCAGCTTGGGGGGCCCGAACACCGGGGAGCTGTTTTTT. This codes for CASSLGGPNTGELFF. The whole variable domain, filled in from reference TRBV7-9 and TRBJ2-2, reads DTGVSQNPRHKITKRGQNVTFRCDPISEHNRLYWYRQTLGQGPEFLTYFQNEAQLEKSRLLSDRFSAERPKGSFSTLEIQRTEQGDSAMYLCASSLGGPNTGELFFGEGSRLTVL.

This chain connects TRBV5-1 to TRBJ1-2; tentatively, D is TRBD1 (6 bases). The germline CDR1 and CDR2 sequences are SGHRS and YFSETQ. Trimming took off 4 bases at V and 4 bases at J, with 17 bases between the two ends. This CDR3 comprises 15 residues. CDR3 DNA: TGCGCCAGCAGCCCTCAACAGGGTACAGCCTATGGCTACACCTTC. This translates into CASSPQQGTAYGYTF.

The chain recombines TRBV30 with TRBJ1-1, with D unclear. Trimming stripped 1 base from V and 3 bases from J, with 9 bases between. Per the germline V gene, CDR1 is GTSNPN and CDR2 is SVGIG (reference sequence). There are 13 residues in the CDR3. The CDR3 region has the DNA TGTGCCTGGAGTGCGCAGGAGTACACTGAAGCTTTCTTT. It codes for CAWSAQEYTEAFF.

The rearrangement joins TRBV29-1 to TRBJ1-2; 7 nucleotides match TRBD1. The germline V gene encodes CDR1 SQVTM and CDR2 ANQGSEA. V shed 6 bases, J shed 3 bases, and the junction held 7 bases outside the gene matches. This CDR3 contains 13 residues. The CDR3 spells CSVAAGQDYGYTF. The CDR3 nucleotides are TGCAGCGTAGCCGCCGGACAGGACTATGGCTACACCTTC.

The V and J genes are TRBV9 and TRBJ2-1, with a possible D match to TRBD1 (6 bases). The CDR3 sequence is 14 residues long. V dropped 6 bases and J dropped 9 bases, with 19 bases sitting between them. CDR1 and CDR2 from the germline V gene are SGDLS and YYNGEE. CDR3 region: CASTSAAQTGEQFF. The CDR3 coding sequence is TGTGCCAGCACCAGCGCGGCCCAGACAGGTGAGCAGTTCTTC.